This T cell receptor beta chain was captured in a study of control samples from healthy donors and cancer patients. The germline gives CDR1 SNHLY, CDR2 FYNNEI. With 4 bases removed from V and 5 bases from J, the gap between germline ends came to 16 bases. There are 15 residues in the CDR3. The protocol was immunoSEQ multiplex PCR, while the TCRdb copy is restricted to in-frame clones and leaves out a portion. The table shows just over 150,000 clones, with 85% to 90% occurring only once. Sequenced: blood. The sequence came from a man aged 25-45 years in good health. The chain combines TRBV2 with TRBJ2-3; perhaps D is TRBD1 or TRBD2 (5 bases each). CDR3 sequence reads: CASSVEGPRGDTQYF. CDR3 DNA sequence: TGTGCCAGCAGTGTCGAGGGGCCCCGAGGAGATACGCAGTATTTT. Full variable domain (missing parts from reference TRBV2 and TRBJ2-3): EPEVTQTPSHQVTQMGQEVILRCVPISNHLYFYWYRQILGQKVEFLVSFYNNEISEKSEIFDDQFSVERPDGSNFTLKIRSTKLEDSAMYFCASSVEGPRGDTQYFGPGTRLTVL.